These T cell receptor beta chains were read from a single sample in a study of T cells after yellow fever vaccination. TCRdb reprocessed the 5' RACE reads with MiXCR, giving one entry per CDR3 protein. The repertoire holds around 320,000 distinct CDR3 sequences, with about 10% as singletons. The source material was CD4+ T cells sorted from PBMCs, sampled 45 days after the yellow fever booster vaccination. These receptors originate from a young man who received the YFV17D yellow fever vaccine. The CDR3 runs from the conserved cysteine through the conserved F or W. The D gene is left open where the match is weak. Expanded clones are given a class, and other clones once, few, many or no size at all.

CDR3: CASSTGRGEQYF; DNA: TGCGCCAGCAGCACCGGCCGCGGCGAGCAGTACTTC; D: -; V: TRBV5-1; size: -; J: TRBJ2-7
CDR3: CSVTDTGTNTEAFF; DNA: TGCAGCGTTACCGACACAGGGACGAACACTGAAGCTTTCTTT; D: -; V: TRBV29-1; size: few; J: TRBJ1-1
CDR3: CASLVQGALNYGYTF; DNA: TGTGCCAGTCTGGTACAAGGGGCCCTCAACTATGGCTACACCTTC; D: -; V: TRBV10-3; size: -; J: TRBJ1-2
CDR3: CSAWGGDQPQHF; DNA: TGCAGTGCCTGGGGGGGGGACCAGCCCCAGCATTTT; D: -; V: TRBV20-1; size: -; J: TRBJ1-5
CDR3: CASSSRGPQDTQYF; DNA: TGTGCCAGCAGCTCCAGGGGGCCCCAAGATACGCAGTATTTT; D: TRBD1; V: TRBV7-3; size: -; J: TRBJ2-3
CDR3: CASSLDGRASYEQYF; DNA: TGCGCCAGCAGCTTGGATGGCAGGGCCTCCTACGAGCAGTACTTC; D: -; V: TRBV5-1; size: -; J: TRBJ2-7
CDR3: CSAWGLREGPETQYF; DNA: TGCAGTGCTTGGGGCCTCCGAGAGGGGCCGGAGACCCAGTACTTC; D: -; V: TRBV20-1; size: -; J: TRBJ2-5
CDR3: CASSLGSPRVYGYTF; DNA: TGTGCCAGCAGCTTAGGAAGCCCCAGGGTATATGGCTACACCTTC; D: -; V: TRBV7-2; size: few; J: TRBJ1-2
CDR3: CASSSGSVSYNEQFF; DNA: TGTGCCAGCAGCTCCGGGTCGGTCTCCTACAATGAGCAGTTCTTC; D: -; V: TRBV5-4; size: -; J: TRBJ2-1
CDR3: CASSQGQSNTEAFF; DNA: TGTGCCAGTAGCCAGGGACAGTCGAACACTGAAGCTTTCTTT; D: TRBD1; V: TRBV19; size: -; J: TRBJ1-1
CDR3: CASSLSRPGGETQYF; DNA: TGTGCCAGCAGCTTAAGTCGGCCAGGGGGAGAGACCCAGTACTTC; D: TRBD1; V: TRBV7-2; size: many; J: TRBJ2-5
CDR3: CASSPGLADYNEQFF; DNA: TGTGCCAGCAGTCCCGGACTAGCGGACTACAATGAGCAGTTCTTC; D: TRBD2; V: TRBV12-3/TRBV12-4; size: few; J: TRBJ2-1
CDR3: CASQLVAGGLDTQYF; DNA: TGTGCCAGCCAACTGGTAGCGGGGGGGTTAGATACGCAGTATTTT; D: TRBD2; V: TRBV4-2; size: few; J: TRBJ2-3
CDR3: CASILGQGANEQYF; DNA: TGTGCCAGCATCCTCGGACAGGGGGCCAACGAGCAGTACTTC; D: TRBD1; V: TRBV6-6; size: many; J: TRBJ2-7
CDR3: CATKSPGERADTQYF; DNA: TGTGCCACCAAGAGCCCCGGGGAAAGGGCAGATACGCAGTATTTT; D: -; V: TRBV19; size: -; J: TRBJ2-3
CDR3: CASSQAVGAGTSDTQYF; DNA: TGTGCCAGCAGCCAAGCAGTGGGGGCAGGCACATCAGATACGCAGTATTTT; D: -; V: TRBV4-2; size: -; J: TRBJ2-3
CDR3: CASSLGQGLSSYNEQFF; DNA: TGCGCCAGCAGCTTGGGACAGGGCTTGAGCTCCTACAATGAGCAGTTCTTC; D: TRBD1; V: TRBV5-1; size: few; J: TRBJ2-1
CDR3: CASSLYGGPYSYEQYF; DNA: TGTGCCAGCAGCTTATATGGCGGGCCCTACTCCTACGAGCAGTACTTC; D: -; V: TRBV7-9; size: -; J: TRBJ2-7
CDR3: CASSRDRYEKLFF; DNA: TGTGCCAGCAGTAGGGACAGATATGAAAAACTGTTTTTT; D: TRBD1; V: TRBV12-3/TRBV12-4; size: few; J: TRBJ1-4
CDR3: CASSPNLNQPQHF; DNA: TGTGCCAGCAGTCCTAACCTAAATCAGCCCCAGCATTTT; D: -; V: TRBV6-1; size: few; J: TRBJ1-5
CDR3: CASSQQFSSGELFF; DNA: TGCGCCAGCAGCCAGCAGTTTAGTTCCGGGGAGCTGTTTTTT; D: -; V: TRBV4-3; size: many; J: TRBJ2-2
CDR3: CSASGQGLNYGYTF; DNA: TGCAGTGCTAGCGGGCAGGGCCTTAACTATGGCTACACCTTC; D: -; V: TRBV20-1; size: -; J: TRBJ1-2
CDR3: CASSDKPNTGELFF; DNA: TGCGCCAGCTCGGACAAACCGAACACCGGGGAGCTGTTTTTT; D: -; V: TRBV5-1; size: -; J: TRBJ2-2
CDR3: CSARNPQGADTQYF; DNA: TGCAGTGCTAGAAACCCCCAGGGCGCAGATACGCAGTATTTT; D: -; V: TRBV20-1; size: -; J: TRBJ2-3
CDR3: CASSHLLDRAGEKLFF; DNA: TGCGCCAGCAGCCACCTTCTGGACAGGGCCGGTGAAAAACTGTTTTTT; D: TRBD1; V: TRBV4-1; size: many; J: TRBJ1-4
CDR3: CASRREGAGANVLTF; DNA: TGTGCCAGCAGGAGGGAGGGGGCCGGGGCCAACGTCCTGACTTTC; D: -; V: TRBV6-5; size: few; J: TRBJ2-6
CDR3: CASSYLASGTDTQYF; DNA: TGTGCCAGCAGTTACCTCGCATCGGGGACAGATACGCAGTATTTT; D: -; V: TRBV2; size: few; J: TRBJ2-3
CDR3: CASSRRFGNQPQHF; DNA: TGTGCCAGCAGCAGAAGATTTGGCAATCAGCCCCAGCATTTT; D: -; V: TRBV5-5; size: once; J: TRBJ1-5